Presented here are 15 T cell receptor beta chains from one specimen sequenced in a study of blood T cells in healthy people across ages. The second PCR ran roughly 7 to 11 cycles with a sample-barcoded 5' primer and J-beta primers. MiXCR was run by TCRdb on the 5' RACE reads, yielding one entry per CDR3 protein. The sample lists around 280,000 distinct CDR3 sequences; 25% to 30% were seen once. Sequenced input: blood. These receptors were collected from a woman in her 70s in good health.

The chain links TRBV9 to TRBJ2-5; tentatively, D is TRBD1 (6 bases). The CDR3 is 15 amino acids. Trimming pared 0 bases from V and 3 bases from J, leaving 12 bases between. Germline V CDR1 and CDR2: SGDLS, YYNGEE. The CDR3 DNA is TGTGCCAGCAGCGTAGTTGGGCAGGGGAAAGAGACCCAGTACTTC. Translation: CASSVVGQGKETQYF.

In this sample, this clonotype turned up a few times. The chain employs TRBV5-1 and TRBJ1-6, with a possible D match to TRBD1 (5 bases). The CDR3 has 14 residues. CDR1 is SGHRS, CDR2 YFSETQ, per germline. With 2 bases removed from V and 5 bases from J, the gap between germline ends came to 8 bases. The CDR3 sequence: CASSFGRDNSPLHF. The CDR3 DNA reads TGCGCCAGCAGCTTCGGCAGGGATAATTCACCCCTCCACTTT.

The chain joins TRBV20-1 to TRBJ2-5; 16 bases are a match to TRBD2. CDR1 is DFQATT and CDR2 is SNEGSKA in the germline V gene (reference sequence). J gave up 5 bases and V 3 bases, and 6 bases lay outside the gene matches. The CDR3 contains 16 residues. In DNA, the CDR3 is TGCAGTGCTAGTGCCGAGGGACTAGCGGGAGGGGAGACCCAGTACTTC. Translating it yields CSASAEGLAGGETQYF.

This rearrangement joins TRBV5-1 to TRBJ2-5; 8 bases align to TRBD2. The J segment lost 11 bases and the V segment lost 0 bases, leaving 12 bases of the junction unmatched. Germline CDR1 SGHRS, CDR2 YFSETQ. The CDR3 is 15 residues long. The DNA for the CDR3 is TGCGCCAGCAGCTTGGACGGGACTAGTCTGCCCCAGCAGTACTTC. Translating it yields CASSLDGTSLPQQYF.

The rearrangement joins TRBV20-1 to TRBJ1-1, with D maybe TRBD1 (5 bases). The V gene's germline CDR1 is DFQATT and CDR2 SNEGSKA (reference sequence). V gave up 5 bases and J gave up 3 bases, with 16 bases separating them. The CDR3 has 14 residues. The CDR3 loop reads CSALPILGDTEAFF. The CDR3 nucleotides are TGCAGTGCTCTCCCCATCCTGGGGGACACTGAAGCTTTCTTT.

This clonotype has only a few counts. CDR3 bases: TGTGCCAGCAGTGATTCGACTCAGTACGAGCAGTACTTC. The encoded protein is CASSDSTQYEQYF. V usage is TRBV2 and J usage is TRBJ2-5, with no clear D. Judging by the DNA end, TRBJ2-7 fits better; the J call may be wrong. The CDR3 covers 13 residues. The V gene's germline CDR1 is SNHLY and CDR2 FYNNEI.

This clonotype appeared many times. This chain uses TRBV7-9 with TRBJ2-1; 7 nucleotides align to TRBD2. Trimming removed 5 bases from V and 0 bases from J; junction bases left unmatched: 13. Germline CDR1 SEHNR, CDR2 FQNEAQ (reference sequence). This CDR3 contains 18 residues. The CDR3 coding sequence is TGTGCCAGCAGCCCGAGTATGGGGGGGGGTACCTCCTACAATGAGCAGTTCTTC. Translated, it gives CASSPSMGGGTSYNEQFF.

This clonotype was found a few times. The chain recombines TRBV5-1 with TRBJ2-1, with 9 bases aligning to TRBD2. The J call is doubtful: the DNA matches TRBJ2-7 better. The germline V gene encodes CDR1 SGHRS and CDR2 YFSETQ. The CDR3 has 16 amino acids. CDR3 DNA sequence: TGCGCCAGCAGCTTGATAGGTAGCGGGAGTAAATACGAGCAGTACTTC. This translates into CASSLIGSGSKYEQYF.

This clonotype was seen at least ten times. The genes are TRBV6-2 or TRBV6-3 and TRBJ1-5; D remains unclear. V was shortened by 6 bases and J by 9 bases, with 18 bases between the two germline ends. Germline loops: CDR1 MNHEY, CDR2 SVGEGT. The CDR3 consists of 14 residues. CDR3 sequence reads: CASSPGSFGSPQHF. The CDR3 DNA reads as TGTGCCAGCAGCCCAGGATCATTCGGATCGCCCCAGCATTTT.

This clonotype showed up just a few times. The V and J genes are TRBV28 and TRBJ1-1; tentative D call: TRBD1 (5 bases). There are 12 residues in the CDR3. Germline CDR1 MDHEN, CDR2 SYDVKM. Trimming stripped 8 bases from V and 6 bases from J, with 13 bases between. The CDR3: CASGEGLSEAFF. The CDR3 region has the DNA TGTGCCAGCGGTGAGGGACTCTCTGAAGCTTTCTTT. The whole variable domain, remainder taken from reference TRBV28 and TRBJ1-1, is DVKVTQSSRYLVKRTGEKVFLECVQDMDHENMFWYRQDPGLGLRLIYFSYDVKMKEKGDIPEGYSVSREKKERFSLILESASTNQTSMYLCASGEGLSEAFFGQGTRLTVV.

This clonotype was detected a few times. V usage is TRBV7-2 and J usage is TRBJ2-2; D gene unclear. This CDR3 spans 17 amino acids. V lost 1 base and J lost 0, with 12 bases in between. Germline V lookup: CDR1 SGHTA, CDR2 FQGNSA. The CDR3 DNA reads TGTGCCAGCAGCTTAGGACTCAGCCTTACGAACACCGGGGAGCTGTTTTTT. This encodes CASSLGLSLTNTGELFF.

The genes are TRBV7-9 and TRBJ2-4; D is perhaps TRBD1 or TRBD2 (5 bases each). Trimming removed 0 bases at V and 8 bases at J, with 11 bases between. The CDR3 length is 14 residues. Germline V CDR1 and CDR2: SEHNR, FQNEAQ (reference sequence). DNA of the CDR3: TGTGCCAGCAGCTTAGCTGGAAGGGGACACATTCAGTACTTC. It encodes CASSLAGRGHIQYF.

The chain recombines TRBV21-1 with TRBJ2-5. TRBV21-1 represents a pseudogene. The CDR3 length is 14 residues. The CDR3 sequence is CASRTTEYQETQYF. The CDR3 DNA reads TGTGCCAGCAGGACCACAGAATACCAAGAGACCCAGTACTTC.

The V gene is TRBV21-1, the J gene TRBJ1-4; TRBD1, the table's D call, was not compared with the DNA. TRBV21-1 is an annotated pseudogene. CDR3 length equals 14 residues. The CDR3 loop reads CASSNKQGCEKLFF. CDR3 in DNA: TGTGCCAGCAGCAACAAACAGGGTTGTGAAAAACTGTTTTTT.

The V call is TRBV4-2, the J call TRBJ2-7; 8 nucleotides line up with TRBD1. Germline-derived CDR1 and CDR2 are LGHNA and YNFKEQ. After removal of 5 bases from V and 2 bases from J, the junction contained 11 bases not matched to a gene. The CDR3 is 16 residues long. For the CDR3, the DNA is TGTGCCAGCAGCTCGGTCGACAGGGGCGGAACCTACGAGCAGTACTTC. Translating it yields CASSSVDRGGTYEQYF.